This T cell receptor (beta chain) stems from a study of cytomegalovirus exposure and HLA in healthy donors. The PCR made use of 60 Vbeta and 13 Jbeta primers. The assay was immunoSEQ multiplex PCR, and TCRdb's table has in-frame clones only and misses some. The table lists about 180,000 clones, roughly 70% of them singletons, with roughly 2.8% in the top ten. Study outcomes and limitations: It was only CMV serostatus that was available as immune exposure information. An analysis that was carried out later associated 17,000 or so TCR beta sequences with HLA alleles at 0.05 false discovery rate. A later analysis reportedly found fewer N-insertions in an Asian-associated ancestry cluster than the roughly 670-donor mean. Using the classifier, cytomegalovirus status was reportedly diagnosed with high specificity and sensitivity.

The V gene lost 2 bases and the J gene lost 7 bases, with 12 bases spanning the gap. Germline V lookup: CDR1 MNHEY, CDR2 SVGAGI. This CDR3 has 14 amino acids. Details on this clone: The antigen remains undetermined.

This rearrangement joins TRBV6-5 to TRBJ2-1, with D perhaps matching TRBD2 (7 bases). Material for sequencing was PBMCs. The receptor was isolated from a male donor in good health and CMV-seronegative. The CDR3 here is CASSYGGAGNEQFF. CDR3 bases: TGTGCCAGCAGTTACGGGGGGGCGGGGAATGAGCAGTTCTTC.